This T cell receptor (beta chain) was profiled in a study of CD8+ T cells in alopecia areata. The overall study: Scoring of treated patients' severity used the percentage of affected scalp area.

In regard to this clone: Its matching antigen is unknown. Compared with germline, one end of the junction differs, possibly owing to a read error.

CDR1 and CDR2 (germline): SGHNT, YYREEE (reference sequence). The CDR3 totals 12 residues. Treatment noted: oral pan-JAK inhibitor, 5-10 mg twice daily. Study-wide findings and caveats: It was observed that many expanded lesional clones persisted in scalp and blood during tofacitinib. Compared with mice, patients displayed less clear TCR sharing, possibly for HLA-related reasons.

TCR sequencing used cDNA made by reverse transcription of extracted RNA. Sequencing used immunoSEQ multiplex PCR; TCRdb keeps in-frame clones, though not all of them. Here the sample spans 150,000 to 200,000 clones, 55% to 70% being singletons. Sample: CD4+ T cells sorted from blood, taken at week 24, from a patient treated with tofacitinib. The J gene is TRBJ2-7, the V gene TRBV5-4; 10 bases fit TRBD1. The TCR was taken from a human donor with alopecia areata. For the CDR3, the DNA is TGTGCCAGCAGCTTGGATGACAGGGGGCCGGTTTTC. This encodes CASSLDDRGPVF. Based on the CDR3 plus reference TRBV5-4 and TRBJ2-7, the full variable domain is ETGVTQSPTHLIKTRGQQVTLRCSSQSGHNTVSWYQQALGQGPQFIFQYYREEENGRGNFPPRFSGLQFPNYSSELNVNALELDDSALYLCASSLDDRGPVFGPGTRLTVT.